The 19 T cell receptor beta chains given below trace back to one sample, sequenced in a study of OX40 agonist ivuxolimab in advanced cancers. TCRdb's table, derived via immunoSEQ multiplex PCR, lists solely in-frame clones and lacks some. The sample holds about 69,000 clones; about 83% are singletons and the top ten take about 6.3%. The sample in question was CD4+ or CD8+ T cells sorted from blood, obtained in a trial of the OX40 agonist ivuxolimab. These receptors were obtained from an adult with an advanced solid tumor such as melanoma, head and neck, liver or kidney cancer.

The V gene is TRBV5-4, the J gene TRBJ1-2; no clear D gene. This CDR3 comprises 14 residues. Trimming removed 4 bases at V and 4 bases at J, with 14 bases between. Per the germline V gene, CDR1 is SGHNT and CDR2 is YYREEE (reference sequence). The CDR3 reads CASSLHKTLYGYTF. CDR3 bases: TGTGCCAGCAGCCTACACAAGACACTCTATGGCTACACCTTC.

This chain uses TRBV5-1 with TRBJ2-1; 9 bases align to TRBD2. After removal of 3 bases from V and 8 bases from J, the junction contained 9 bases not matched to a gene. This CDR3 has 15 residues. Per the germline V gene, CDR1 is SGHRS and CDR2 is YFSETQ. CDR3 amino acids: CASSWGLAGNYEQFF. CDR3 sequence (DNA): TGCGCCAGCAGCTGGGGACTAGCCGGCAATTATGAGCAGTTCTTC.

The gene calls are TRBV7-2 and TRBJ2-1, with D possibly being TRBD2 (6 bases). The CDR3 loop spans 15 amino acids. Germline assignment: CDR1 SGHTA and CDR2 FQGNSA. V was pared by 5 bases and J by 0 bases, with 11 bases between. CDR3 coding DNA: TGTGCCAGCAGCCGTGACGGGAGCTCCTACAATGAGCAGTTCTTC. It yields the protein CASSRDGSSYNEQFF.

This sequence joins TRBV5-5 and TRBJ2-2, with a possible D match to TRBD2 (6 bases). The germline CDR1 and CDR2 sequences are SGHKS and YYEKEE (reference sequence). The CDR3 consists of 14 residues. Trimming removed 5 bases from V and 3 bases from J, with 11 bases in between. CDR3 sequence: CASRRDLDTGELFF. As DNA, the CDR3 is TGTGCCAGCAGGCGGGACCTTGACACCGGGGAGCTGTTTTTT.

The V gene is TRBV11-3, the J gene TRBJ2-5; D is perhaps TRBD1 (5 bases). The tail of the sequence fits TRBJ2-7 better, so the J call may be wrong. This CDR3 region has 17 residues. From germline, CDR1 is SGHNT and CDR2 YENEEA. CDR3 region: CASSLQAGATSSYEQYF. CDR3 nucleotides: TGTGCCAGCAGCTTACAGGCTGGGGCCACCTCCTCCTACGAGCAGTACTTC.

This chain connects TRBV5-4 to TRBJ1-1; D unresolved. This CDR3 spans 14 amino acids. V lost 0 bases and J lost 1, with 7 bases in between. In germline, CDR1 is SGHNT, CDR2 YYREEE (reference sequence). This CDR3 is CASSLGSWNTEAFF. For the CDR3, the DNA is TGTGCCAGCAGCTTGGGGTCTTGGAACACTGAAGCTTTCTTT.

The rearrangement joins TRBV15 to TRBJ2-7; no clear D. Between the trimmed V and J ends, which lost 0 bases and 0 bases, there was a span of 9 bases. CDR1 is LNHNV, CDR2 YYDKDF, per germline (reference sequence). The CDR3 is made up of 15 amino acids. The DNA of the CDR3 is TGTGCCACCAGCAGAGATGTGGCAGACTCCTACGAGCAGTACTTC. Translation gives CATSRDVADSYEQYF.

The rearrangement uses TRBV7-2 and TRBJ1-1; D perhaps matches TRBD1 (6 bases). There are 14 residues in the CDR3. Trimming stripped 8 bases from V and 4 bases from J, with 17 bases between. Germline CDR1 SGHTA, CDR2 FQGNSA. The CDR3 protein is CASSFTGSVTEAFF. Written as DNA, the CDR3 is TGTGCCAGCTCCTTCACAGGGTCTGTCACTGAAGCTTTCTTT.

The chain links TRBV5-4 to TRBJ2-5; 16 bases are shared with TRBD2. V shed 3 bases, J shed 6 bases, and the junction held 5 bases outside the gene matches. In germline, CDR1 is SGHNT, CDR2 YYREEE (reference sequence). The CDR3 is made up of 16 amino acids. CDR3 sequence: CASSWGLAGGPKTQYF. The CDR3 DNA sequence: TGTGCCAGCAGCTGGGGACTAGCGGGAGGGCCAAAGACCCAGTACTTC. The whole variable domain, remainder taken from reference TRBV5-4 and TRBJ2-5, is ETGVTQSPTHLIKTRGQQVTLRCSSQSGHNTVSWYQQALGQGPQFIFQYYREEENGRGNFPPRFSGLQFPNYSSELNVNALELDDSALYLCASSWGLAGGPKTQYFGPGTRLLVL.

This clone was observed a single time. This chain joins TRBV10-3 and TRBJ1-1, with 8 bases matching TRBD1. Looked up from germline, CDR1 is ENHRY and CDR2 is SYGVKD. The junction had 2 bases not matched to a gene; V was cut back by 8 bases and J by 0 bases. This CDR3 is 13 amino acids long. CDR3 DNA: TGTGCCATCGGACAGGGCATGAACACTGAAGCTTTCTTT. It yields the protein CAIGQGMNTEAFF.

CDR3 in amino acids: CASSPSQNTEAFF. DNA of the CDR3: TGTGCCAGCTCACCCAGCCAGAACACTGAAGCTTTCTTT. V gene TRBV18 combines with J gene TRBJ1-1, with D unresolved. Trimming removed 3 bases from V and 1 base from J, with 6 bases in between. CDR3 size: 13 residues. CDR1 and CDR2 (germline): KGHSH, LQKENI.

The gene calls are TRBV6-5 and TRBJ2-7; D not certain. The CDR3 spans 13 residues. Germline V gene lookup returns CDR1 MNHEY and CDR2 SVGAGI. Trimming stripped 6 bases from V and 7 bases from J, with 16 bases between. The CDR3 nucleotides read TGTGCCAGCAGATTACTCATGGAGTCGGAGCAGTACTTC. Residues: CASRLLMESEQYF.

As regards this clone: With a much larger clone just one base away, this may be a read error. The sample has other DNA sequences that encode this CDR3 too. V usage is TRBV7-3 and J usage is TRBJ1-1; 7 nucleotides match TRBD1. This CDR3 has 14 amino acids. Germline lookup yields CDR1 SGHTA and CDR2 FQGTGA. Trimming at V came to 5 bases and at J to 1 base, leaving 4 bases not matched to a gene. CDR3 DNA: TGTGCCAGCAGCCCAGGGACAGCGAACACTGAAGCTTTCTTT. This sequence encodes CASSPGTANTEAFF.

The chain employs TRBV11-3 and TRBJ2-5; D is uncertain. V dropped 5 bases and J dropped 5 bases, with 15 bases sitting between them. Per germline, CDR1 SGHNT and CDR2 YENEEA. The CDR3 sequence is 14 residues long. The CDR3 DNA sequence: TGTGCCAGCAGCCAAGGGCCTGCCAGGGAGACCCAGTACTTC. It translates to CASSQGPARETQYF. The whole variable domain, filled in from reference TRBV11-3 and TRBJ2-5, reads EAGVVQSPRYKIIEKKQPVAFWCNPISGHNTLYWYLQNLGQGPELLIRYENEEAVDDSQLPKDRFSAERLKGVDSTLKIQPAELGDSAVYLCASSQGPARETQYFGPGTRLLVL.

The CDR3: CASSLGGNTEAFF. The DNA for the CDR3 is TGTGCCAGCAGCTTGGGGGGGAACACTGAAGCTTTCTTT. This chain uses TRBV11-3 with TRBJ1-1; TRBD1 might be the D (5 bases). Per the germline V gene, CDR1 is SGHNT and CDR2 is YENEEA. V lost 3 bases to trimming and J lost 1 base, with 6 bases between them. The CDR3 is made up of 13 amino acids.

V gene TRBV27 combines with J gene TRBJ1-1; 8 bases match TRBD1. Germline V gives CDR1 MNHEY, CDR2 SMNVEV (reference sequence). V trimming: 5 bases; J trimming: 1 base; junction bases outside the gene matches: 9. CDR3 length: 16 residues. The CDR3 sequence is CASSRRTGFTNTEAFF. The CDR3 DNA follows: TGTGCCAGCAGTCGCCGGACAGGGTTTACGAACACTGAAGCTTTCTTT.

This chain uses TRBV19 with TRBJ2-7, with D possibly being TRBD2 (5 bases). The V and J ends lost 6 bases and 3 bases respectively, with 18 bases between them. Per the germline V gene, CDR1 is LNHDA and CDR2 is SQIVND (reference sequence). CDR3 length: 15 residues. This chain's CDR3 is CASSHEVASYYEQYF. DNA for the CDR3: TGTGCCAGTAGCCACGAAGTTGCTAGCTACTACGAGCAGTACTTC. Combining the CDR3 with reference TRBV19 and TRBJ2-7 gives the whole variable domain DGGITQSPKYLFRKEGQNVTLSCEQNLNHDAMYWYRQDPGQGLRLIYYSQIVNDFQKGDIAEGYSVSREKKESFPLTVTSAQKNPTAFYLCASSHEVASYYEQYFGPGTRLTVT.

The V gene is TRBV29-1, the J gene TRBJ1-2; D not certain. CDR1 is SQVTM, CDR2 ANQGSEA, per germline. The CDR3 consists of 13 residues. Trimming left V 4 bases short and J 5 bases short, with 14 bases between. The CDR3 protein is CSVGWSTGYGYTF. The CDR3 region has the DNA TGCAGCGTTGGGTGGTCCACGGGATATGGCTACACCTTC.

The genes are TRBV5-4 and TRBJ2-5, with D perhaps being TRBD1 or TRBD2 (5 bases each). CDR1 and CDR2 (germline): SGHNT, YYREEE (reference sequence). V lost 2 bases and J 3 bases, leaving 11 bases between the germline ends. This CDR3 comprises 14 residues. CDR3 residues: CASSFSGTEETQYF. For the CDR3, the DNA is TGTGCCAGCAGCTTTTCCGGGACGGAAGAGACCCAGTACTTC.